The 12 T cell receptor beta chains presented below share a single source sample, sequenced in a study of graft-versus-host responses after intestinal transplantation. Here immunoSEQ multiplex PCR was the method, and the copy in TCRdb shows in-frame clones only, minus some. Altogether 60,000 to 90,000 clones are present, less than 95% being singletons, with the ten largest covering approximately 1.3%. Their antigen targets remain unknown. The specimen comprised unstimulated CD8+ T cells sorted from spleen or lymph node cells, sampled before intestinal transplant. Receptors originate from a human donor who received an intestinal transplant.

The chain is built from TRBV2 and TRBJ1-1; 10 bases agree with TRBD1. The J segment lost 0 bases and the V segment lost 1 base, leaving 2 bases of the junction unmatched. Germline-derived CDR1 and CDR2 are SNHLY and FYNNEI. The CDR3 covers 16 residues. CDR3 nucleotide sequence: TGTGCCAGCAGTGAAGGACAGGGGGCTCTGAACACTGAAGCTTTCTTT. Protein product: CASSEGQGALNTEAFF.

The genes are TRBV7-3 and TRBJ2-2; 8 bases are a match to TRBD2. J gave up 3 bases and V 5 bases, and 5 bases lay outside the gene matches. The length of the CDR3 is 15 residues. From germline, CDR1 is SGHTA and CDR2 FQGTGA. The CDR3 region has the DNA TGTGCCAGCAGCCTCGGGGGGGCCGACACCGGGGAGCTGTTTTTT. Translated: CASSLGGADTGELFF.

The chain employs TRBV29-1 and TRBJ2-5; TRBD2 agrees at 11 bases. Germline V gene lookup returns CDR1 SQVTM and CDR2 ANQGSEA. The CDR3 extends over 14 amino acids. The trim removed 3 bases at V and 2 bases at J, leaving 2 bases unmatched. For the CDR3, the DNA is TGCAGCGTTGAGCTAGCGGGGGGTCAAGAGACCCAGTACTTC. Protein sequence: CSVELAGGQETQYF.

The gene calls are TRBV7-6 and TRBJ2-5; possible D gene TRBD1, 5 bases. Germline V CDR1 and CDR2: SGHVS, FNYEAQ. V shed 5 bases and J shed 2 bases, with 12 bases lying between them. The CDR3 totals 14 residues. CDR3 nucleotides: TGTGCCAGCAGCCTTGGGGCAGTACAAGAGACCCAGTACTTC. It is translated as CASSLGAVQETQYF.

The V gene is TRBV19, the J gene TRBJ1-2; unclear D gene. Trimming stripped 3 bases from V and 8 bases from J, with 13 bases between. The CDR3 spans 13 residues. Germline V lookup: CDR1 LNHDA, CDR2 SQIVND (reference sequence). This chain's CDR3 is CASSIGVFGGYTF. CDR3 bases: TGTGCCAGTAGTATCGGGGTTTTTGGGGGCTACACCTTC.

V usage is TRBV5-6 and J usage is TRBJ1-4, with D possibly matching TRBD1 (5 bases). CDR1 is SGHDT and CDR2 is YYEEEE in the germline V gene. The CDR3 has 14 residues. V lost 0 bases to trimming and J lost 7 bases, with 10 bases between them. The CDR3 reads CASSLGAGFEKLFF. In DNA, the CDR3 is TGTGCCAGCAGCTTGGGGGCAGGGTTTGAAAAACTGTTTTTT.

As DNA, the CDR3 is TGTGCCAGCAGCTGGGGGGGGGACGGCGGGCCTAGTGGCTACACCTTC. Its translation: CASSWGGDGGPSGYTF. The chain employs TRBV11-2 and TRBJ1-2; a weak D match, TRBD1 (5 bases). CDR3 length equals 16 residues. V was shortened by 4 bases and J by 7 bases, with 22 bases between the two germline ends. Per the germline V gene, CDR1 is SGHAT and CDR2 is FQNNGV.

V and J are TRBV10-3 and TRBJ1-1; TRBD1 matches 7 bases. This CDR3 is built from 13 residues. The V segment lost 2 bases and the J segment 5 bases; nucleotides outside the gene matches: 2. Germline V gene lookup returns CDR1 ENHRY and CDR2 SYGVKD. CDR3: CAISEGRGTEAFF. In DNA, the CDR3 is TGTGCCATCAGTGAGGGCAGGGGGACTGAAGCTTTCTTT.

As to this clone: Other DNA variants within this sample encode the same CDR3. This chain links TRBV7-9 with TRBJ1-4; D remains ambiguous. The CDR3 length is 13 residues. Between the trimmed V and J ends, which lost 0 bases and 5 bases, there was a span of 4 bases. CDR1 is SEHNR, CDR2 FQNEAQ, per germline (reference sequence). This CDR3 is CASSLALNEKLFF. For the CDR3, the DNA is TGTGCCAGCAGCTTAGCCCTGAATGAAAAACTGTTTTTT.

The V call is TRBV9, the J call TRBJ2-1; 8 bases are shared with TRBD1. The CDR3 sequence is 18 residues long. V was pared by 3 bases and J by 3 bases, with 14 bases of the junction left unmatched. Germline V gene data show CDR1 as SGDLS and CDR2 as YYNGEE. In DNA form, the CDR3 reads TGTGCCAGCAGCGCGACCCAAACTGGGGGACAGGACTACAATGAGCAGTTCTTC. Residues: CASSATQTGGQDYNEQFF.

The gene calls are TRBV19 and TRBJ2-1, with 10 bases identical to TRBD1. This CDR3 spans 15 amino acids. The germline CDR1 and CDR2 sequences are LNHDA and SQIVND (reference sequence). V lost 6 bases to trimming and J lost 7 bases; unmatched junction nucleotides: 9. The CDR3 sequence is CASSDPGQGLNEQFF. As DNA, the CDR3 is TGTGCCAGTAGCGACCCGGGACAGGGGCTAAATGAGCAGTTCTTC.

The rearrangement links TRBV5-4 to TRBJ1-1; D remains unclear. Germline V gene sequence: CDR1 SGHNT, CDR2 YYREEE (reference sequence). This CDR3 spans 15 amino acids. Trimming shortened V by 1 base and J by 0 bases, and 10 bases separated the two germline ends. CDR3 coding DNA: TGTGCCAGCAGCTTGATTGAGACTATGAACACTGAAGCTTTCTTT. Translating it yields CASSLIETMNTEAFF.